This is a list of T cell receptor beta chains from one sample in a study of blood T cell repertoires in COVID-19. Measured with immunoSEQ multiplex PCR; TCRdb has only the in-frame clones, and not every one. The sample contains around 170,000 clones, around 80% of which appear only once. The sequencing sample was made of peripheral blood. Receptors originate from a man aged 25-45 years with active or convalescent COVID-19. The CDR3 runs from the conserved cysteine through the conserved F or W. A D gene is named only where the DNA matches it firmly. Where a row states a size, it is once, few, many or the class of an expanded clone; other rows omit it.

TRBJ1-4 | few | TRBD1 | 13 | TRBV28 | CASSSGTVEKLFF | TGTGCCAGCAGTTCAGGGACAGTGGAAAAACTGTTTTTT
TRBJ1-1 | NA | TRBD1 | 15 | TRBV7-9 | CASSVALGQGTEAFF | TGTGCCAGCAGCGTAGCTCTTGGACAGGGCACTGAAGCTTTCTTT
TRBJ2-4 | few | NA | 15 | TRBV28 | CASSRTRGRKNIQYF | TGTGCCAGCAGTCGAACCAGGGGACGTAAAAACATTCAGTACTTC
TRBJ2-3 | NA | NA | 16 | TRBV24-1 | CATSDSLTVSTDTQYF | TGTGCCACCAGTGATTCTTTGACAGTCAGCACAGATACGCAGTATTTT
TRBJ1-4 | once | NA | 14 | TRBV6-5 | CASSPNYGNEKLFF | TGTGCCAGCAGCCCAAATTACGGGAATGAAAAACTGTTTTTT
TRBJ2-1 | NA | NA | 11 | TRBV5-1 | CASSSGDEQFF | TGCGCCAGCAGCTCGGGGGATGAGCAGTTCTTC
TRBJ1-3 | NA | NA | 14 | TRBV9 | CASSEQGPGNTIYF | TGTGCCAGCAGCGAACAGGGTCCTGGAAACACCATATATTTT
TRBJ1-4 | once | NA | 15 | TRBV19 | CASSFTDRKEEKLFF | TGTGCCAGTAGTTTTACCGACAGGAAAGAAGAAAAACTGTTTTTT
TRBJ1-1 | NA | TRBD1 | 14 | TRBV11-1 | CASSRQGGNTEAFF | TGTGCCAGCAGCCGACAGGGAGGGAACACTGAAGCTTTCTTT
TRBJ1-2 | once | NA | 13 | TRBV24-1 | CATSDGANYGYTF | TGTGCCACCAGTGACGGAGCTAACTATGGCTACACCTTC
TRBJ2-2 | NA | TRBD2 | 18 | TRBV11-2 | CASSLDRRLAGSTGELFF | TGTGCCAGCAGCTTAGATAGGCGGCTAGCGGGTTCCACCGGGGAGCTGTTTTTT
TRBJ2-7 | NA | TRBD1 | 14 | TRBV6-2/TRBV6-3 | CASSYRGHTYEQYF | TGTGCCAGCAGTTACAGGGGGCATACCTACGAGCAGTACTTC
TRBJ2-5 | NA | NA | 15 | TRBV11-3 | CASSFFSGGGETQYF | TGTGCCAGCAGCTTCTTCTCCGGGGGAGGAGAGACCCAGTACTTC
TRBJ2-1 | NA | TRBD2 | 16 | TRBV6-2/TRBV6-3 | CASSYKGLGLGNEQFF | TGTGCCAGCAGTTACAAGGGACTAGGGCTCGGGAATGAGCAGTTCTTC
TRBJ1-4 | NA | NA | 14 | TRBV28 | CASSQPPGDEKLFF | TGTGCCAGCAGTCAACCGCCAGGGGATGAAAAACTGTTTTTT
TRBJ2-7 | few | TRBD2 | 16 | TRBV28 | CASSPGTSGISVEQYF | TGTGCCAGCAGCCCTGGGACTAGCGGGATATCCGTCGAGCAGTACTTC
TRBJ1-2 | NA | TRBD1 | 14 | TRBV10-3 | CAITRDSRNYGYTF | TGTGCCATCACTAGGGACAGTCGTAACTATGGCTACACCTTC
TRBJ1-3 | NA | NA | 17 | TRBV2 | CASSERPPASSGNTIYF | TGTGCCAGCAGTGAGAGGCCCCCGGCCTCCTCTGGAAACACCATATATTTT
TRBJ2-3 | few | NA | 15 | TRBV28 | CASKSGLILTDTQYF | TGTGCCAGCAAATCGGGACTTATACTCACAGATACGCAGTATTTT
TRBJ1-2 | NA | TRBD1 | 17 | TRBV10-3 | CAISDPIGQGTNYGYTF | TGTGCCATCAGTGATCCCATTGGACAGGGGACTAACTATGGCTACACCTTC
TRBJ1-5 | NA | NA | 14 | TRBV3-1/TRBV3-2 | CASSPRETNQPQHF | TGTGCCAGCAGCCCCCGGGAAACAAATCAGCCCCAGCATTTT
TRBJ1-1 | NA | NA | 13 | TRBV24-1 | CATSDWGGTEAFF | TGTGCCACCAGTGATTGGGGGGGTACTGAAGCTTTCTTT
TRBJ1-6 | NA | NA | 16 | TRBV19 | CASSPFASSYNSPLHF | TGTGCCAGTAGTCCCTTCGCTAGCTCCTATAATTCACCCCTCCACTTT
TRBJ2-2 | once | TRBD2 | 17 | TRBV3-1/TRBV3-2 | CASSQGTSGGGTGELFF | TGTGCCAGCAGCCAGGGGACTAGCGGGGGCGGTACCGGGGAGCTGTTTTTT
TRBJ2-7 | NA | TRBD2 | 15 | TRBV19 | CASSKRLAGETVQYF | TGTGCCAGTAGTAAACGACTAGCGGGAGAAACCGTGCAGTACTTC
TRBJ1-5 | NA | NA | 13 | TRBV6-6 | CASRGQSNQPQHF | TGTGCCAGCAGAGGACAGAGCAATCAGCCCCAGCATTTT
TRBJ1-2 | NA | TRBD1 | 17 | TRBV28 | CASRPSLGQGRVYGYTF | TGTGCCAGCAGGCCCTCCCTCGGACAGGGAAGGGTTTATGGCTACACCTTC
TRBJ2-5 | NA | TRBD1 | 16 | TRBV5-6 | CASSPGQGGLMGTQYF | TGTGCCAGCAGCCCAGGACAGGGGGGTCTTATGGGGACCCAGTACTTC
TRBJ1-6 | NA | TRBD1 | 16 | TRBV19 | CASSTGQGLSNSPLHF | TGTGCCAGTAGTACGGGACAGGGGCTAAGTAATTCACCCCTCCACTTT
TRBJ2-1 | NA | TRBD2 | 16 | TRBV11-2 | CASSPSGLAGYNEQFF | TGTGCCAGCAGCCCGAGCGGTCTAGCGGGCTACAATGAGCAGTTCTTC
TRBJ1-1 | NA | NA | 11 | TRBV10-2 | CASSESTEAFF | TGCGCCAGCAGTGAATCTACTGAAGCTTTCTTT
TRBJ2-5 | NA | NA | 15 | TRBV2 | CASSEITGVGETQYF | TGTGCCAGCAGTGAAATTACAGGTGTGGGAGAGACCCAGTACTTC
TRBJ2-2 | NA | TRBD1 | 15 | TRBV5-1 | CASSWDRGNTGELFF | TGCGCCAGCAGCTGGGACAGGGGGAACACCGGGGAGCTGTTTTTT